Listed here are 6 T cell receptor beta chains from one sample, sequenced in a study of T-cell reconstitution after alpha-beta-depleted transplantation in children. As it was prepared, the TCRbeta library received unique molecular identifiers. TCRdb re-analysed the PCR reads in MiXCR, keeping a single row per CDR3 protein. The data show roughly 400,000 distinct CDR3 sequences, with about a fifth seen just once and 3.8% held by the top ten. The sample here was PBMCs from the stem cell graft donor, taken from the stem cell graft. These TCRs come from a human donor who donated a stem cell graft to a child with acute myeloid leukemia.

This clonotype has only a few counts. The rearrangement joins TRBV7-9 to TRBJ2-1; 7 bases align to TRBD2. With 4 bases clipped from V and 13 bases from J, the junction kept 22 bases outside the gene matches. CDR1 SEHNR and CDR2 FQNEAQ come from the germline V gene (reference sequence). The CDR3 is 17 amino acids. The DNA of the CDR3 is TGTGCCAGCAGCTCCCCGACTAGCTACGAAAGGCCTTACGGTCAGTTCTTC. Translated, it gives CASSSPTSYERPYGQFF.

This clonotype was counted a few times. V is TRBV7-3 and J is TRBJ2-5, with D possibly being TRBD2 (6 bases). Germline V gives CDR1 SGHTA, CDR2 FQGTGA. Deletions cut 1 base from V and 3 bases from J, with 12 bases between. The CDR3 contains 15 residues. CDR3 sequence: CASSLNGRGEETQYF. CDR3 in DNA: TGTGCCAGCAGCTTAAACGGGAGAGGCGAAGAGACCCAGTACTTC.

To note about this clonotype: No conserved phenylalanine or tryptophan is present at the end of the CDR3, so a read error is the likely explanation. The chain has TRBV12-3 or TRBV12-4 and TRBJ1-3; 8 bases agree with TRBD1. This CDR3 has 20 residues. Trimming removed 7 bases from V and 7 bases from J; junction bases left unmatched: 27. DNA of the CDR3: TGTGCCAGCAAGACACCAGGGGGCTTCTGGTCCCGGCATGGGAGGAACACCATATATTGT. Translating gives CASKTPGGFWSRHGRNTIYC.

The V gene is TRBV2, the J gene TRBJ2-1, with 14 bases aligning to TRBD2. With 10 bases clipped from V and 6 bases from J, the junction kept 20 bases outside the gene matches. This CDR3 comprises 19 residues. CDR1 is SNHLY and CDR2 is FYNNEI in the germline V gene. The CDR3 region is CAICFGPKTSGRGSNEQFF. CDR3 coding DNA: TGTGCCATCTGTTTTGGCCCGAAGACTAGCGGGAGGGGATCCAATGAGCAGTTCTTC.

This clonotype was recorded many times. The V call is TRBV29-1, the J call TRBJ2-3; D is perhaps TRBD1 (6 bases). Trimming removed 1 base at V and 2 bases at J, with 16 bases between. The CDR3 spans 16 residues. Germline CDR1 and CDR2: SQVTM and ANQGSEA. In DNA form, the CDR3 reads TGCAGCGTTGAAGTCGATATTACAGGGAACACAGATACGCAGTATTTT. It yields the protein CSVEVDITGNTDTQYF.

This clonotype was counted at least ten times. The chain employs TRBV20-1 and TRBJ2-1; tentatively, D is TRBD2 (5 bases). Trimming shortened V by 6 bases and J by 7 bases, and 16 bases separated the two germline ends. The germline V gene encodes CDR1 DFQATT and CDR2 SNEGSKA (reference sequence). This CDR3 contains 13 residues. CDR3 DNA sequence: TGCAGTGCGGCAGCTCCTAGCTTTAATGAGCAGTTCTTC. Protein: CSAAAPSFNEQFF.